Sequencing of this T cell receptor beta chain was carried out in a study of cytomegalovirus exposure and HLA in healthy donors (dated 2017 in TCRdb). For context, the study as a whole: In an earlier analysis of approximately 640 of the donors, 250 to 350 Gb of sequence data and approximately 120 million unique TCR beta sequences from about 179 million T cells were reported. About 300 gigabases of sequencing data and approximately 80 million unique TCR sequences were included in an early release covering roughly 600 HLA-typed donors. The genetic ancestry cluster associated with self-reported Caucasian donors included over 80% of the approximately 410 genotyped donors. The study aimed to test whether cataloging public T cell receptors could reveal signatures of past pathogen exposure. The study used immunosequencing to profile the T cell repertoires of hundreds of subjects and linked those repertoires to cytomegalovirus serostatus. A separate validation cohort of about 110 different subjects was used in addition to the 666-subject first cohort. To predict cytomegalovirus infection status, the study brought together high-throughput TCR immunosequencing, statistical association of individual TCRs with disease status, and machine learning. A later analysis re-examined previously published TCR beta repertoires from about 700 donors and added high-resolution HLA genotyping to investigate patterns of TCR occurrence. In the later analysis, no new phenotypic data were used to find candidate immune exposures; instead, reliance was placed on TCR beta sequences and their occurrence across donors. In an earlier analysis of several hundred of the donors, high-throughput TCR beta sequencing was used to judge whether each TCR beta V gene segment behaved as functional or pseudogenic. Donor age, sex, ethnicity and CMV serostatus were compiled alongside the repertoire data. A later genetic analysis used genome-wide SNP genotypes for about 60% of the roughly 670 donors, treating that subset as a discovery cohort. All discovery cohort repertoires had been generated on a single sequencing platform. HLA typing included class I and class II loci at four-digit resolution. The number of typed donors differed by locus: about 620-640 for A, B, C, DRB1 and DQB1; 500 to 550 for DQA1; over 600 for DPA1; and about 450 for DPB1. A few DR-DQ haplotypes were treated as single units for association and clustering because of strong linkage in the cohort. Among some 400 genotyped donors of the cohort, an average of about 240,000 unique TCR beta nucleotide sequences were sequenced per donor, around 18% of them non-productive. What the work shows at the level of the full study, not this receptor alone: Compared with equally common non-associated chains, HLA-associated TCR beta chains in a later analysis were more clonally expanded and had lower generation probabilities. A further reported finding was that TCR beta sequences accurately predicted the HLA-A and HLA-B alleles for most subjects in the first cohort. Linkage disequilibrium might explain the correlated functional status among segregating V segments, but an unknown experimental factor could not be excluded. Most CMV-associated TCR beta chains appeared to be HLA-restricted in a later analysis, and the HLA associations seemed to be driven largely by CMV exposure. Assigning TCR associations to individual alleles was difficult when HLA alleles, especially DR and DQ, strongly co-occurred. A few of the identified cytomegalovirus-associated TCR beta chains were confirmed in vitro to be specific for cytomegalovirus antigens. Compared with the approximately 720-donor mean, donors in an Asian-associated ancestry cluster had fewer N-insertions in productive TCRs, according to a later genetic analysis. A later analysis associated some 17,000 TCR beta sequences with specific HLA alleles at a false discovery rate of 0.05. Because HLA typing was unavailable for some donors at each locus, only the typed subset was used in association tests. Because the 87-base-pair reads could not distinguish some IMGT-functional V segments, including TRBV6-2 and TRBV6-3, those segments were excluded. In a later analysis, TCR association rates were found to vary across HLA loci, with the most associated TCRs seen for DRB1 alleles and the fewest for HLA-C alleles. The presence/absence analyses assumed that sequencing depth was roughly uniform across donors, and that assumption may not be true. According to the authors, the approach could potentially be generalized to other disease states and immunological phenotypes. A later analysis reported that several top co-occurrence clusters appeared linked to parvovirus B19, influenza, CMV and Epstein-Barr virus. Most TCR sequences were seen in very few donors, while some public TCRs were found in many individuals. This cohort had only TCR beta chains sequenced, and the lack of alpha or paired-chain data limited which features could be detected. An earlier analysis of 587 of the donors showed that most TCR beta V segments appeared in productive rearrangements either about 87% or about 30% of the time, which broadly matched IMGT annotations. The classifier was reported to diagnose cytomegalovirus status with high specificity and sensitivity in both the original cohort and the validation cohort. The study listed 150 to 200 TCR beta chains as associated with cytomegalovirus. V-gene and J-gene trimming of TCR beta chains was associated with a missense DCLRE1C variant in a later genetic analysis, and the association was replicated in an independent cohort. Because counts were too low, 15 to 20 rarely observed V segments, including chromosome 9 orphons, were excluded from the earlier analysis of 587 of the donors. A cluster of highly shared sequence variants was judged likely to be a technical artifact of the sequencing pipeline. Immune exposure information for the cohort was limited to CMV serostatus.

The germline V gene (reference sequence) specifies SGHNT as CDR1 and YYREEE as CDR2. The CDR3 runs 13 residues from the cysteine to the phenylalanine. Of all the DNA, just the CDR3 is kept, 39 bases in frame from base 1. V loses 1 base of germline sequence and J loses 3 bases, and the interval between the two ends is 5 bases. In total, 630 or so healthy bone marrow donors made up the cohort. All cohort members were sampled while nominally healthy, although unrecorded immune exposures were likely present. The donor tested CMV seropositive, placing the donor among the 289 seropositive members of the cohort. Every donor gave a peripheral blood sample, and the peripheral blood mononuclear cells from that sample were used for TCR beta sequencing. The Qiagen DNeasy Blood Extraction Kit was used to extract genomic DNA from the blood cell samples. The protocol used for the library was the immunoSEQ multiplex PCR assay. A mixture of 60 forward primers for TCR Vbeta segments and 13 reverse primers for TCR Jbeta segments was used in the multiplex PCR. A multiplex PCR assay on genomic DNA amplified the CDR3 region of rearranged TCR beta genes. The Illumina HiSeq System was used to sequence the amplified TCR beta libraries as 87-base-pair reads. Per the source publication's procedure: Across the 640 or so repertoires, a later analysis counted around 80 million unique TCR beta chains, 8.5 million to 12 million of which were shared by at least two donors. Raw reads were error-corrected and collapsed into unique sequences with a nearest-neighbor algorithm that merged closely related sequences to remove PCR and sequencing errors. V, D and J gene segments were assigned by aligning CDR3 sequences to IMGT reference sequences. For a sequence to be retained, a match of at least six nucleotides was required to both a V gene segment and a J gene segment. Rearrangements were called productive when the CDR3 lacked stop codons and stayed in frame with V and J; all others were non-productive. CDR3 was defined according to IMGT convention as the region running from the second conserved V-encoded cysteine to the conserved J-encoded phenylalanine. Sequences without an unambiguous match to a single V gene segment were excluded from the earlier analysis of about 600 of the donors. An earlier analysis of 450 to 650 of the donors called V segments functional above 56.7% productive rearrangements and segregating when the between-donor standard deviation exceeded 5%. A statistical classification framework was built to diagnose cytomegalovirus status from the catalog of TCR beta chain sequences. V and J gene assignment, in a later analysis, came from comparing TCR nucleotide sequences with IMGT/GENE-DB human TR gene sequences. A later analysis assigned CDR3 sequences and most-parsimonious VDJ recombination scenarios with the TCRdist pipeline. In a later analysis, every TCR beta chain was defined by the combination of its CDR3 amino acid sequence and its V-gene family, and reads without a unique V-gene family were dropped. As a way to deal with suspected cross-contamination and a sequencing artifact, a later analysis dropped more than 500 nucleotide sequences that were highly shared and had low generation probability. In a later analysis, a clonal expansion index was calculated for each public chain from normalized within-repertoire ranks of inferred template counts. In a later analysis, generation probabilities were computed using a VDJ recombination model fitted to out-of-frame rearrangements, and the results were checked against IGoR. In a later analysis, hypergeometric tests were used to score TCR-TCR, TCR-HLA and TCR-CMV co-occurrence, with a repertoire-size bias correction applied to TCR pairs. False discovery rates were estimated in a later analysis by permuting HLA or CMV assignments 20 times. A later analysis grouped co-occurring TCRs with DBSCAN, adding TCRdist sequence similarity when clustering within HLA-allele-positive subsets. Repertoires with fewer than 30,000 or more than 120,000 public chains, plus five repertoires with anomalous nucleotide sharing, were excluded from co-occurrence clustering. Sourced from immuneACCESS, this table was stored by TCRdb with only in-frame sequences that have V and J called. A share of the clones is absent; for the studies checked, an unresolved V gene accounts for under half, and the remainder has no known explanation. V and J calls and clone size are as listed in that table; D and trimming were resolved from the DNA. Recorded for this sample are about 120,000 clones; about 73% of them occurred a single time. 8% to 8.5% of the sample is in the top ten clones.

This clone is deemed medium-sized (0.01 to 0.1%). The antigen it recognizes is unknown. One base away there is no much larger clone; base qualities are not given. Rearrangement joined TRBV5-4 to TRBJ1-5, with no D gene named confidently. The sample comprised PBMCs. The TCR sequence derives from a woman aged 40 to 49 in good health and CMV-seropositive. The DNA sequence is as follows: TGTGCCAGCAGCTTGTCCCTCAATCAGCCCCAGCATTTT. Protein translation: CASSLSLNQPQHF.